This T cell receptor (beta chain) derives from a study of T cell repertoires in aging, cancer and after chemotherapy. About the research overall: Healthy donor repertoires were recorded over several months to years and showed clear clonal overlap. Roughly 8.8 million TCR reads made up the full dataset. General study findings and limits: Immunological memory after chemotherapy cannot be judged from the repertoire data.

Germline CDR1 LNHDA, CDR2 SQIVND (reference sequence). Deletions cut 0 bases from V and 5 bases from J, with 16 bases between. The CDR3 consists of 16 residues. Peripheral blood genomic DNA, not sorted cells or RNA, was the template. A mixed TRB-A/B primer pool amplified rearranged TRB by multiplex touch-down PCR. TCRdb called the multiplex PCR reads again in MiXCR, with one record for every CDR3 protein. The table records around 13,000 distinct CDR3 sequences, less than 25% of them present only once. With respect to this clonotype: Its antigen is not known.

The sequence derives from a human donor in good health. J is TRBJ2-5 and V is TRBV19, with TRBD2 as a possible D gene (6 bases). The material sequenced was blood. Here the CDR3 reads CASSIDPPAAGETQYF. CDR3 sequence (DNA): TGTGCCAGTAGTATAGATCCCCCCGCCGCGGGGGAGACCCAGTACTTC.